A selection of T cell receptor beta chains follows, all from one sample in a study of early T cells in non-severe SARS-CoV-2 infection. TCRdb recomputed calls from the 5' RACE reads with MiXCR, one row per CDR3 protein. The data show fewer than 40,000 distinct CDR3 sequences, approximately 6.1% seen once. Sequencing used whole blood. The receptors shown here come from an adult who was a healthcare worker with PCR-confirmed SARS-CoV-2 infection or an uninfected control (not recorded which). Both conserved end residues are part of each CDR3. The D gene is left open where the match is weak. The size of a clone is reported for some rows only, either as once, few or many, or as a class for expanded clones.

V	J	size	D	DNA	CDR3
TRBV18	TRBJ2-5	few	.	TGTGCCAGCTCACCCCCAGTCGGAGAGACCCAGTACTTC	CASSPPVGETQYF
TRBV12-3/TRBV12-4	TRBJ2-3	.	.	TGTGCCAGCAGTTTGGGGGCCGGACTAGGCTCAGATACGCAGTATTTT	CASSLGAGLGSDTQYF
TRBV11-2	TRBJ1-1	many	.	TGTGCCAGCAGCTTAGATAGAGGGGAACACACTGAAGCTTTCTTT	CASSLDRGEHTEAFF
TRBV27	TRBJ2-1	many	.	TGTGCCAGCATAGGGCCCCTCAGCGATGAGCAGTTCTTC	CASIGPLSDEQFF
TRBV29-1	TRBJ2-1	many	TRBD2	TGCAGCGTGCTGCCGGGGAGGGCCGCCCGACTTGAGCAGTTCTTC	CSVLPGRAARLEQFF
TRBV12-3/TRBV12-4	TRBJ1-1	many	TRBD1	TGTGCCAGCAGAATGACAGGGGCCCACACTGAAGCTTTCTTT	CASRMTGAHTEAFF
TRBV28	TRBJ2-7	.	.	TGTGCCAGCCGAAGCGGCTGGGGGAGGATCGAGCAGTACTTC	CASRSGWGRIEQYF
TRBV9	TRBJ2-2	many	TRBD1	TGTGCCAGCAGCGCCCAGGGGGCGAACACCGGGGAGCTGTTTTTT	CASSAQGANTGELFF
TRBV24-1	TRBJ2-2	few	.	TGTGCCACCAGTGATTTTGGGGTATACACCGGGGAGCTGTTTTTT	CATSDFGVYTGELFF
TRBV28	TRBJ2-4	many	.	TGTGCCAGCCAGTCCGGGGCGACAGGCTACATTCAGTACTTC	CASQSGATGYIQYF
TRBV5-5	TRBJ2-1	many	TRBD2	TGTGCCAGCAACTCCGTTTGGGCTAGCGGGAGTTGGAGCTCCTACAATGAGCAGTTCTTC	CASNSVWASGSWSSYNEQFF
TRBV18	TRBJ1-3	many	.	TGTGCCAGCTCACGACAGGAAATCCCTGGAAACACCATATATTTT	CASSRQEIPGNTIYF
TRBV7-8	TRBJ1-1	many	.	TGTGCCAGCAGCCGTTCGTACTGGGAGAACACTGAAGCTTTCTTT	CASSRSYWENTEAFF
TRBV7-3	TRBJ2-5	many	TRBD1	TGTGCCAGCAGCCGTGGACAGGGAGAGACCCAGTACTTC	CASSRGQGETQYF
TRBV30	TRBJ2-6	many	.	TGTGCCTGGAGTGTACGCGGGTACTCTGGGGCCAACGTCCTGACTTTC	CAWSVRGYSGANVLTF
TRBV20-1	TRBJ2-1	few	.	TGCAGTCGTGGGACAAATTCCTACAATGAGCAGTTCTTC	CSRGTNSYNEQFF
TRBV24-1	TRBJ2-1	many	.	TGTGCCACCAGTGATTTCTTACCAGGCTCGGGGTACAATGAGCAGTTCTTC	CATSDFLPGSGYNEQFF
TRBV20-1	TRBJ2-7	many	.	TGCAGTGCTAGGGGGTACCTGGGCGAGCAGTACTTC	CSARGYLGEQYF
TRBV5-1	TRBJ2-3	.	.	TGCGCCAGCAGCCCAGTAAACCCAGGCACAGATACGCAGTATTTT	CASSPVNPGTDTQYF
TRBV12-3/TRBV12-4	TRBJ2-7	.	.	TGTGCCAGCAGTTTACAGGTTTACGAGCAGTACTTC	CASSLQVYEQYF
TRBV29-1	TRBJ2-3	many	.	TGCAGCGTTCCTCCGGCAGGTCAAACAGATACGCAGTATTTT	CSVPPAGQTDTQYF
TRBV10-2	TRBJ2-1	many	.	TGCGCCAGCAGTGAGGTTGCGCCAGTCTACAATGAGCAGTTCTTC	CASSEVAPVYNEQFF